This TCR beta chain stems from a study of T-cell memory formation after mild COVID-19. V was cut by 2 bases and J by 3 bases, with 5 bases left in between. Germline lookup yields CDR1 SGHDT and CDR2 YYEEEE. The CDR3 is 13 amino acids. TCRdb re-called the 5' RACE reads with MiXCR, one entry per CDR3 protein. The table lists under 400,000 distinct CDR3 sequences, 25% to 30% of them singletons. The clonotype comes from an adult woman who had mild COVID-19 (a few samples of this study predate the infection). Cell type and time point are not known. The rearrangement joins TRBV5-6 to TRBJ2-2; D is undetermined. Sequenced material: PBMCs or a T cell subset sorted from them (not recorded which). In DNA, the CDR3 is TGTGCCAGCAGCTTACTGTACACCGGGGAGCTGTTTTTT. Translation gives CASSLLYTGELFF.